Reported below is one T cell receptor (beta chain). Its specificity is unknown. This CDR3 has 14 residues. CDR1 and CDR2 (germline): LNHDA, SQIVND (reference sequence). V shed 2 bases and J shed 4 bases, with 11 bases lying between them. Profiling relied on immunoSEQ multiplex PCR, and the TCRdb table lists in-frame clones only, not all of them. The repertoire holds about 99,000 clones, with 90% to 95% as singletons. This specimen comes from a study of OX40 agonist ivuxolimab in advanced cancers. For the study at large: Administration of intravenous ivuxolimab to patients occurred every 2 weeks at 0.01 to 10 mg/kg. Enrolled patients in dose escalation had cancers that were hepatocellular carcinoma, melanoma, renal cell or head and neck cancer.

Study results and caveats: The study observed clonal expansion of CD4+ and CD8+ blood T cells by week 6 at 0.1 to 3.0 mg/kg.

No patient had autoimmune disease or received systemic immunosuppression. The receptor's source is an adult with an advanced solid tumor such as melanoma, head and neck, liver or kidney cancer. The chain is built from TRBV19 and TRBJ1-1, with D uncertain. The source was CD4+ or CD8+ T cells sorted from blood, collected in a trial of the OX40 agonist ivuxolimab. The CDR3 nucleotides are TGTGCCAGTAGTATACGCTCGGTCGGCACTGAAGCTTTCTTT. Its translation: CASSIRSVGTEAFF.